This T cell receptor (beta chain) was captured in a study of T cells in localized non-small cell lung cancer (dated by TCRdb to 2018 to 2020). Regarding the study in general: The study analyzed T cell repertoires of 200 to 250 early-stage NSCLC patients, comparing tumors and uninvolved tumor-adjacent lungs. NSCLC patients had a mean age of around 70 years, and more than 120 were male and 85 to 110 female. The cohort was made up of some 240 treatment-naive NSCLC patients whose localized lung tumors had been resected.

TCR beta CDR3 regions were sequenced from DNA using the immunoSEQ Assay. Processing in the source paper ran as follows. T cell density was computed as TCR beta template counts normalized to usable DNA estimated by amplifying housekeeping genes. Richness was estimated using the preseqR package, with extrapolation to 400,000 templates for PBMC samples and to 120,000 templates for tissue samples. Clonality was taken to be one minus Pielou's evenness. To identify tissue-enriched TCRs, differential abundance testing was run on productive amino-acid clonotypes with a minimum total count of 5 and an alpha of 0.1. The Jaccard Index and the Morisita Overlap Index were used to quantify repertoire overlap between compartments. GLIPH grouped TCR beta CDR3s together with public tetramer-defined viral CDR3s, and a viral motif had to include at least three viral sequences and also show V-gene enrichment. Not all clones reach the TCRdb copy of this immuneACCESS table, which keeps in-frame sequences only. Checked studies attribute under half of the gap to unresolved V genes and leave the rest unexplained. The DNA gave D and trimming, while V, J and clone size come from that table. This sample gives some 90,000 clones in total; 87% of them show up just once. The biggest ten clones account for roughly 15% of the sample.

There are a few counts of this clone. This receptor's antigen is unknown. There are no base qualities to consult, and no much larger clone falls within one base. The CDR3 starts with the cysteine, ends with the phenylalanine, and has 12 residues. Kept here is only the CDR3 DNA, which spans 36 bases and is read in frame from base 1. Germline trimming: 7 bases from V, 5 bases from J; junction bases outside gene matches: 8. Sequences SQVTM (CDR1) and ANQGSEA (CDR2) are obtained from the germline V gene. The paper as a whole reports these results and caveats: Because multi-region tumor sequencing was not done, intratumor heterogeneity could not be ruled out. Of the top 100 tumor clones, a median of around 57 were detected in paired uninvolved adjacent lung; about 28 were also among that lung's top 100. Longer overall survival was associated with higher blood T cell density, whereas shorter survival was associated with higher adjacent-lung clonality. Uninvolved tumor-adjacent lung showed the highest T cell clonality, higher than tumor, which suggests more focused antigenic responses in the uninvolved tumor-adjacent lung. Since the design was exploratory, TCR variables were selected using unadjusted p-values with no false-discovery rate correction.

At diagnosis, peripheral blood, uninvolved tumor-adjacent lung and tumor were collected and were preserved as a mix of fresh-frozen and FFPE material. For TCR repertoire profiling, blood samples were analyzed in the form of peripheral blood mononuclear cells. The sequencing here drew on peripheral blood, taken before any cancer treatment. The sequence was collected from a man between 40 and 70 years old with stage I squamous cell lung carcinoma. The sequence joins TRBV29-1 to TRBJ2-7; a stretch of 7 junction bases matches TRBD1. In nucleotides, the sequence is TGCAGCGCGATGACAGGGCTTAACGAGCAGTACTTC. This translates into CSAMTGLNEQYF.